This T cell receptor beta chain was retrieved from a study of CD8+ T cells in alopecia areata. Study-level information: Tofacitinib administration to treated patients was oral, at 5 to 10 mg twice daily.

After isolation, RNA underwent reverse transcription to generate cDNA as the sequencing template. Sequencing was performed with immunoSEQ multiplex PCR; in TCRdb, only in-frame clones are kept and a portion is missing. The repertoire holds 100,000 to 150,000 clones, around 49% seen once, with roughly 20% in the top ten. Germline assignment: CDR1 SGHDT and CDR2 YYEEEE. V was pared by 2 bases and J by 0 bases, with 9 bases between. The CDR3 is 14 amino acids. The sequencing used CD8+ T cells sorted from blood, collected at week 0. The rearrangement joins TRBV5-6 to TRBJ2-7; the D gene is possibly TRBD1 (6 bases). The receptor's source is a human donor with alopecia areata. This CDR3 is CASSFRTDSYEQYF. The CDR3 nucleotides read TGTGCCAGCAGCTTTCGGACAGACTCCTACGAGCAGTACTTC.